The clone carrying this TCR beta chain came up a few times. The sample belongs to a study of sequential checkpoint blockade in melanoma. Study as a whole: First-line arms were nivolumab then ipilimumab, or the reverse, randomized 1:1. Both treatment sequences were followed by maintenance nivolumab.

Sequencing used immunoSEQ multiplex PCR; TCRdb keeps in-frame clones, though not all of them. The data hold about 29,000 clones, with roughly 76% observed a single time. The treatment denotes: randomized to nivolumab then ipilimumab (arm A) or the reverse (arm B). PBMC sorting kept live CD3+CD8+ cells without CD19 or CD56. V trimming: 2 bases; J trimming: 2 bases; junction bases outside the gene matches: 2. Germline V CDR1 and CDR2: MNHEY, SVGAGI. The CDR3 consists of 14 residues. This chain links TRBV6-5 with TRBJ2-7, with 8 bases aligning to TRBD1. This receptor was identified in a human donor with melanoma. Sequenced material: CD8+ T cells sorted from blood (inferred from file names), taken from a patient given nivolumab and ipilimumab in sequence. CDR3 sequence: CASSYPGQAYEQYF. Here the CDR3 DNA reads TGTGCCAGCAGTTACCCGGGACAGGCCTACGAGCAGTACTTC.